A single sample is the source of the 23 T cell receptor beta chains below, sequenced in a study of cytomegalovirus exposure and HLA in healthy donors (dated by TCRdb to the late 2010s). Libraries came from the immunoSEQ multiplex PCR assay. For the multiplex PCR, a mixture combining 60 forward primers for TCR Vbeta segments and 13 reverse primers for TCR Jbeta segments was used. This immuneACCESS table, as held by TCRdb, lists in-frame sequences with V and J called but not all clones. Of the missing ones, under half trace to an unresolved V gene in checked studies; the others have no known cause. Here the sample has about 140,000 clones; roughly 81% occur a single time. In total, the top ten clones hold about 1.6% of the sample. Sequencing was carried out using PBMCs. All receptors come from a female donor in good health and CMV-seronegative.

J is TRBJ2-7 and V is TRBV7-8; 7 nucleotides match TRBD1. V lost 5 bases and J lost 9; bases outside the gene matches: 7. The CDR3 sequence is 12 residues long. CDR1 is SGHVS and CDR2 is FQNEAQ in the germline V gene. CDR3 sequence reads: CASSPNRGGQYF. The CDR3 DNA reads as TGTGCCAGCAGCCCAAACAGGGGCGGGCAGTACTTC. The complete variable domain, with remaining parts taken from reference TRBV7-8 and TRBJ2-7, reads GAGVSQSPRYKVAKRGQDVALRCDPISGHVSLFWYQQALGQGPEFLTYFQNEAQLDKSGLPSDRFFAERPEGSVSTLKIQRTQQEDSAVYLCASSPNRGGQYFGPGTRLTVT.

The chain links TRBV7-2 to TRBJ1-1, with unresolved D. From germline, CDR1 is SGHTA and CDR2 FQGNSA. There are 13 residues in the CDR3. The ends were cut back, 5 bases at V and 7 bases at J, with 14 bases in the middle. Here the CDR3 reads CASSPPTSREAFF. As DNA, the CDR3 is TGTGCCAGCAGCCCGCCGACAAGCCGTGAAGCTTTCTTT. Full variable domain (remainder filled in from reference TRBV7-2 and TRBJ1-1): GAGVSQSPSNKVTEKGKDVELRCDPISGHTALYWYRQSLGQGLEFLIYFQGNSAPDKSGLPSDRFSAERTGGSVSTLTIQRTQQEDSAVYLCASSPPTSREAFFGQGTRLTVV.

The rearrangement uses TRBV28 and TRBJ1-1, with 7 bases aligning to TRBD1. Germline values: CDR1 MDHEN, CDR2 SYDVKM. The CDR3 is 13 amino acids. Trimming took 6 bases from V and 2 from J; bases not matched to a gene: 3. CDR3 residues: CASRGGSNTEAFF. The CDR3 coding sequence is TGTGCCAGCAGAGGGGGCTCTAACACTGAAGCTTTCTTT.

The chain couples TRBV2 to TRBJ1-6; no firm D call. CDR3 length: 11 amino acids. V dropped 9 bases and J dropped 4 bases, with 4 bases sitting between them. Germline CDR1 reads SNHLY; CDR2 reads FYNNEI. In nucleotides, the CDR3 is TGTGCCAGTATGTATAATTCACCCCTCCACTTT. It yields the protein CASMYNSPLHF.

This chain connects TRBV11-3 to TRBJ1-3; no firm D call. Deletions cut 4 bases from V and 0 bases from J, with 16 bases between. Germline CDR1 is SGHNT and CDR2 is YENEEA. The CDR3 consists of 17 residues. The CDR3 region is CASSSPGKDGSGNTIYF. CDR3 coding DNA: TGTGCCAGCAGCTCCCCGGGGAAAGACGGCTCTGGAAACACCATATATTTT.

This chain connects TRBV29-1 to TRBJ2-7; 7 bases line up with TRBD2. J gave up 0 bases and V 3 bases, and 2 bases lay outside the gene matches. The V gene's germline CDR1 is SQVTM and CDR2 ANQGSEA. The CDR3 contains 13 residues. The CDR3: CSVDGGSSYEQYF. Written as DNA, the CDR3 is TGCAGCGTTGACGGCGGGAGCTCCTACGAGCAGTACTTC.

This chain joins TRBV9 and TRBJ2-1; TRBD2 matches 8 bases. The CDR3 has 15 amino acids. J gave up 5 bases and V 4 bases, and 8 bases lay outside the gene matches. Looked up from germline, CDR1 is SGDLS and CDR2 is YYNGEE. CDR3 in amino acids: CASSSSGASHNEQFF. In DNA, the CDR3 is TGTGCCAGCAGCAGTAGCGGGGCTAGCCACAATGAGCAGTTCTTC.

The rearrangement uses TRBV5-4 and TRBJ2-5; TRBD2 is a possible D gene (6 bases). Per germline, CDR1 SGHNT and CDR2 YYREEE (reference sequence). V was trimmed by 8 bases and J by 4 bases, leaving 18 bases between them. The CDR3 covers 14 residues. CDR3 in amino acids: CASSPRAGGETQYF. In DNA form, the CDR3 reads TGTGCCAGTTCCCCCCGGGCCGGGGGAGAGACCCAGTACTTC.

The chain employs TRBV5-1 and TRBJ2-7, with D maybe TRBD2 (6 bases). CDR3 length: 15 amino acids. CDR1 is SGHRS and CDR2 is YFSETQ in the germline V gene. V was clipped by 4 bases and J by 3 bases, with 17 bases between them. CDR3 in amino acids: CASSLGLGRDYEQYF. Written as DNA, the CDR3 is TGCGCCAGCAGCCTAGGACTCGGGCGGGACTACGAGCAGTACTTC.

The J gene is TRBJ2-5, the V gene TRBV7-9; 11 positions match TRBD2. The CDR3 consists of 16 residues. The germline gives CDR1 SEHNR, CDR2 FQNEAQ (reference sequence). After removal of 7 bases from V and 3 bases from J, the junction contained 10 bases not matched to a gene. CDR3 nucleotides: TGTGCCAGCACCCCCCCCCAGGGACTAGCGGAAGAGACCCAGTACTTC. Residues: CASTPPQGLAEETQYF. Full variable domain (rest looked up from reference TRBV7-9 and TRBJ2-5): DTGVSQNPRHKITKRGQNVTFRCDPISEHNRLYWYRQTLGQGPEFLTYFQNEAQLEKSRLLSDRFSAERPKGSFSTLEIQRTEQGDSAMYLCASTPPQGLAEETQYFGPGTRLLVL.

This chain links TRBV7-9 with TRBJ2-1; D gene unclear. V lost 1 base, J lost 4 bases, and 8 bases lay in between. Per germline, CDR1 SEHNR and CDR2 FQNEAQ (reference sequence). The CDR3 loop spans 14 amino acids. CDR3 DNA sequence: TGTGCCAGCAGCTTAGTTTCAGATTACAATGAGCAGTTCTTC. It codes for CASSLVSDYNEQFF.

V is TRBV5-1 and J is TRBJ2-5; 9 bases fit TRBD2. The CDR3 contains 15 residues. Germline V gene lookup returns CDR1 SGHRS and CDR2 YFSETQ. Trimming took 1 base from V and 11 from J; bases not matched to a gene: 12. CDR3 residues: CASSLTAGGTSEQYF. Written as DNA, the CDR3 is TGCGCCAGCAGCTTGACCGCGGGAGGGACTAGTGAGCAGTACTTC.

This chain connects TRBV6-1 to TRBJ2-1, with D possibly TRBD2 on 6 matching bases. V gave up 2 bases and J gave up 8 bases, with 10 bases separating them. Germline CDR1 MNHNS, CDR2 SASEGT. The CDR3 runs to 13 residues. For the CDR3, the DNA is TGTGCCAGCAGTGAAAGGAGGGAGGATGAGCAGTTCTTC. Amino acids: CASSERREDEQFF.

The chain links TRBV28 to TRBJ2-5; D not certain. The V end lost 3 bases, the J end lost 9 bases, and 14 bases lay between the germline ends. Germline assignment: CDR1 MDHEN and CDR2 SYDVKM. The CDR3 is 13 amino acids. CDR3 protein: CASSFILRSSQYF. DNA for the CDR3: TGTGCCAGCAGTTTTATCCTCCGGTCCTCCCAGTACTTC.

The gene calls are TRBV5-1 and TRBJ2-5; the match to TRBD1 covers 9 bases. V lost 1 base, J lost 11 bases, and 18 bases stayed unmatched. The CDR3 has 17 residues. CDR1 and CDR2 from the germline V gene are SGHRS and YFSETQ. CDR3 nucleotide sequence: TGCGCCAGCAGCTTGCCACCAACCGGGACAGGGCCTCAGGAGCAGTACTTC. Translated: CASSLPPTGTGPQEQYF.

This chain uses TRBV27 with TRBJ1-2; the D is unclear. CDR1 and CDR2 (germline): MNHEY, SMNVEV (reference sequence). The CDR3 extends over 15 amino acids. Deletions cut 1 base from V and 8 bases from J, with 17 bases between. The CDR3 loop is CASSLYPSEAWGYTF. The CDR3 nucleotides are TGTGCCAGCAGTTTATATCCTTCGGAGGCTTGGGGCTACACCTTC.

This chain uses TRBV9 with TRBJ1-4; D possibly corresponds to TRBD1 (5 bases). CDR1 is SGDLS, CDR2 YYNGEE, per germline. The CDR3 sequence is 15 residues long. V gave up 4 bases and J gave up 0 bases, with 10 bases separating them. CDR3 in DNA: TGTGCCAGCAGCCCTTCGACAGCAACTAATGAAAAACTGTTTTTT. It codes for CASSPSTATNEKLFF. The entire variable domain, with the rest obtained from reference TRBV9 and TRBJ1-4, is as follows: DSGVTQTPKHLITATGQRVTLRCSPRSGDLSVYWYQQSLDQGLQFLIQYYNGEERAKGNILERFSAQQFPDLHSELNLSSLELGDSALYFCASSPSTATNEKLFFGSGTQLSVL.

The gene calls are TRBV2 and TRBJ2-7; 8 nucleotides align to TRBD1. The junction had 2 bases not matched to a gene; V was cut back by 6 bases and J by 1 base. The germline gives CDR1 SNHLY, CDR2 FYNNEI. CDR3 length equals 13 residues. The CDR3 reads CASSRDRSYEQYF. CDR3 nucleotides: TGTGCCAGCAGCCGGGACAGGTCCTACGAGCAGTACTTC.

The genes are TRBV19 and TRBJ2-6, with 7 nucleotides matching TRBD1. In germline, CDR1 is LNHDA, CDR2 SQIVND (reference sequence). The CDR3 totals 15 residues. V lost 5 bases to trimming and J lost 4 bases; unmatched junction nucleotides: 5. The CDR3 DNA follows: TGTGCCAGTAGTCCTGACAGGGCCGGGGCCAACGTCCTGACTTTC. This sequence encodes CASSPDRAGANVLTF.

The chain links TRBV5-1 to TRBJ2-5; TRBD2 aligns across 9 bases. The DNA end lines up better with TRBJ2-7; the J call may be wrong. This CDR3 region has 17 residues. Germline V CDR1 and CDR2: SGHRS, YFSETQ. The chain's CDR3 is CASSSDLLAGSSYEQYF. The CDR3 region has the DNA TGCGCCAGCAGCTCTGACCTGCTAGCGGGGTCCTCCTACGAGCAGTACTTC.

The V and J genes are TRBV27 and TRBJ2-1; the match to TRBD2 covers 7 bases. V was clipped by 6 bases and J by 4 bases; unmatched bases: 12. CDR3 length: 16 residues. Looked up from germline, CDR1 is MNHEY and CDR2 is SMNVEV (reference sequence). The chain's CDR3 is CASSHLAGPPYNEQFF. The CDR3 DNA follows: TGTGCCAGCAGCCATTTAGCGGGCCCCCCGTACAATGAGCAGTTCTTC.

The chain couples TRBV4-1 to TRBJ1-1; perhaps TRBD1 as D (5 bases). Germline CDR1 MGHRA, CDR2 YSYEKL. Trimming shortened V by 0 bases and J by 12 bases, and 20 bases separated the two germline ends. The CDR3 is 15 amino acids. CDR3 sequence (DNA): TGCGCCAGCAGCCAAGAAGGGGCAGGGACTTGTGGTTCTTTCTTT. Amino acids: CASSQEGAGTCGSFF.

This rearrangement joins TRBV30 to TRBJ2-7; D may be TRBD1 (5 bases). The CDR3 is made up of 13 amino acids. V gave up 2 bases and J gave up 2 bases, with 10 bases separating them. The germline gives CDR1 GTSNPN, CDR2 SVGIG (reference sequence). The CDR3 DNA follows: TGTGCCTGGAGTCCTACAGGAACCTACGAGCAGTACTTC. This gives the protein CAWSPTGTYEQYF.